This TCR beta chain came from a study of blood T cell repertoires in COVID-19. At the level of the study: T cells, B-cell-depleted T cells, or PBMCs provided the cDNA or gDNA that served as material.

The CDR3 loop spans 18 amino acids. The junction had 9 bases not matched to a gene; V was cut back by 5 bases and J by 4 bases. Germline V gene sequence: CDR1 MNHEY, CDR2 SVGEGT. Here immunoSEQ multiplex PCR was the method, and the copy in TCRdb shows in-frame clones only, minus some. The table lists about 210,000 clones, about 91% of them singletons. The chain employs TRBV6-2 or TRBV6-3 and TRBJ2-1; TRBD2 aligns across 15 bases. The source material was peripheral blood. This TCR was sampled from a man between 18 and 35 years old with active or convalescent COVID-19. The CDR3 loop reads CASSTRGTSGRRYNEQFF. The CDR3 DNA reads as TGTGCCAGCAGTACACGGGGGACTAGCGGGAGGCGGTACAATGAGCAGTTCTTC.